This is a list of T cell receptor beta chains from one sample in a study of T-cell reconstitution after alpha-beta-depleted transplantation in children. TCRdb re-called the PCR reads with MiXCR, one entry per CDR3 protein. The data contain around 600,000 distinct CDR3 sequences, around 16% of them seen just once; the ten biggest clones take up approximately 1%. This material consisted of PBMCs from the stem cell graft donor, taken from the stem cell graft. These receptors were collected from a human donor who donated a stem cell graft to a child with acute myeloid leukemia. Both conserved end residues are part of each CDR3. A D gene is named only where the DNA matches it firmly. A clone size is listed for some rows: how often the clone was seen (once, few, many), or a class if it is expanded.

cdr3_nt: TGTGCAAGTCGCTTTTTCGGCACGGCCAGCGCCGGAATCAATCAGCCCCAGCATTTT
cdr3_aa: CASRFFGTASAGINQPQHF
j_call: TRBJ1-5
clone_size: -
v_call: TRBV12-2
d_call: -

cdr3_nt: TGTGCCAGAGCGGGGGGGCCAGGAGAGACCCAGTACTTC
cdr3_aa: CARAGGPGETQYF
j_call: TRBJ2-5
clone_size: -
v_call: TRBV2
d_call: TRBD2

cdr3_nt: TGCGCCAGCAGCCGCCAGATGGACAGAATGAACACCGGGGAGCTGTTTTTT
cdr3_aa: CASSRQMDRMNTGELFF
j_call: TRBJ2-2
clone_size: -
v_call: TRBV4-3
d_call: -

cdr3_nt: TGTGCCAGCAGTAACCCCCAGTTCATGAACACTGAAGCTTTCTTT
cdr3_aa: CASSNPQFMNTEAFF
j_call: TRBJ1-1
clone_size: few
v_call: TRBV6-5
d_call: -

cdr3_nt: TGTGCCAGCAGTTGGGCCGGGACCCCCTTGTACACTGAAGCTTTCTTT
cdr3_aa: CASSWAGTPLYTEAFF
j_call: TRBJ1-1
clone_size: few
v_call: TRBV12-3/TRBV12-4
d_call: -

cdr3_nt: TGCAGTGCCTACCCGGGACAGTACGACATTCAGTACTTC
cdr3_aa: CSAYPGQYDIQYF
j_call: TRBJ2-4
clone_size: many
v_call: TRBV20-1
d_call: TRBD1

cdr3_nt: TGTGCCAGCAGCTTAGGGACGGCTCCTAATGTGGATGAGCAGTTCTTC
cdr3_aa: CASSLGTAPNVDEQFF
j_call: TRBJ2-1
clone_size: -
v_call: TRBV7-8
d_call: -

cdr3_nt: TGTGCCAGCCGTCCCACGGAGTACTATGGCTACACCTTC
cdr3_aa: CASRPTEYYGYTF
j_call: TRBJ1-2
clone_size: few
v_call: TRBV25-1
d_call: -

cdr3_nt: TGCGCCAGCAGCAAGGCGGCTAGCGGGGGATACAATGAGCAGTTCTTC
cdr3_aa: CASSKAASGGYNEQFF
j_call: TRBJ2-1
clone_size: -
v_call: TRBV5-1
d_call: TRBD2

cdr3_nt: TGCGCCAGCAGAACCATATTCCAGGGCGAGCAGTACTTC
cdr3_aa: CASRTIFQGEQYF
j_call: TRBJ2-7
clone_size: -
v_call: TRBV5-1
d_call: -

cdr3_nt: TGTGCCAGCAGCCCACTAGCGTCGGGGCACAATGAGCAGTTCTTC
cdr3_aa: CASSPLASGHNEQFF
j_call: TRBJ2-1
clone_size: many
v_call: TRBV7-7
d_call: TRBD2

cdr3_nt: TGTGCCAGCAGGGGAGGGCAGGGCACAGATACGCAGTATTTT
cdr3_aa: CASRGGQGTDTQYF
j_call: TRBJ2-3
clone_size: many
v_call: TRBV6-4
d_call: TRBD2

cdr3_nt: TGCAGTGCCGCCCCGGAGGGTTATCAGCCCCAGCATTTT
cdr3_aa: CSAAPEGYQPQHF
j_call: TRBJ1-5
clone_size: many
v_call: TRBV20-1
d_call: -

cdr3_nt: TGTGCCAGCAGCGCCCGGGACAGGGGGTCCTACGAGCAGTACTTC
cdr3_aa: CASSARDRGSYEQYF
j_call: TRBJ2-7
clone_size: -
v_call: TRBV11-3
d_call: TRBD1

cdr3_nt: TGTGCCAGCAAAAGGGGGACTGTGAACACTGAAGCTTTCTTT
cdr3_aa: CASKRGTVNTEAFF
j_call: TRBJ1-1
clone_size: many
v_call: TRBV6-5
d_call: -

cdr3_nt: TGTGCCAGCAGCCGACAGGGGGTGGCAGATACGCAGTATTTT
cdr3_aa: CASSRQGVADTQYF
j_call: TRBJ2-3
clone_size: -
v_call: TRBV7-9
d_call: TRBD1

cdr3_nt: TGTGCCAGCAGTGACAGGGTTGAGGCAGCTTTCTTT
cdr3_aa: CASSDRVEAAFF
j_call: TRBJ1-1
clone_size: -
v_call: TRBV6-1
d_call: -

cdr3_nt: TGTGCCAGCGGGCACTACGCGAACACCGGGGAGCTGTTTTTT
cdr3_aa: CASGHYANTGELFF
j_call: TRBJ2-2
clone_size: -
v_call: TRBV12-3/TRBV12-4
d_call: -

cdr3_nt: TGCAGTGCTAGTGGCAGCGGGGGGGCCACAGAGACCCAGTACTTC
cdr3_aa: CSASGSGGATETQYF
j_call: TRBJ2-5
clone_size: -
v_call: TRBV20-1
d_call: TRBD2

cdr3_nt: TGTGCCAGCAGCTTCGGGGGAACCGAGCAGTACTTC
cdr3_aa: CASSFGGTEQYF
j_call: TRBJ2-7
clone_size: many
v_call: TRBV7-9
d_call: -

cdr3_nt: TGTGCCATCTGTCTAAAGGCCCTGACGACAGGGAGGTACCATGAGCAGTTCTTC
cdr3_aa: CAICLKALTTGRYHEQFF
j_call: TRBJ2-1
clone_size: -
v_call: TRBV3-1
d_call: -

cdr3_nt: TGTGCCACCAGTGACCCGGGACAAGATGATGGCTACACCTTC
cdr3_aa: CATSDPGQDDGYTF
j_call: TRBJ1-2
clone_size: many
v_call: TRBV24-1
d_call: -

cdr3_nt: TGTGCCAGCAGTCGGCGCAGCGGGGAGGATGAGCAGTTCTTC
cdr3_aa: CASSRRSGEDEQFF
j_call: TRBJ2-1
clone_size: many
v_call: TRBV12-3/TRBV12-4
d_call: TRBD2

cdr3_nt: TGTGCCAGCAGTTTTATGGGTAAGGGCACTGAAGCTTTCTTT
cdr3_aa: CASSFMGKGTEAFF
j_call: TRBJ1-1
clone_size: -
v_call: TRBV28
d_call: -

cdr3_nt: TGTGCCAGCAGCCGTACAGGGGGCGGATTATCTTTCTTT
cdr3_aa: CASSRTGGGLSFF
j_call: TRBJ1-1
clone_size: -
v_call: TRBV6-1
d_call: TRBD1

cdr3_nt: TGCAGCGTCACTAGCGGGGGGAATCTAGCCAAAAACATTCAGTACTTC
cdr3_aa: CSVTSGGNLAKNIQYF
j_call: TRBJ2-4
clone_size: few
v_call: TRBV29-1
d_call: TRBD2

cdr3_nt: TGCAGTGCTAGCGGGACAGGGGGCCCCGCCTATGGCTACACCTTC
cdr3_aa: CSASGTGGPAYGYTF
j_call: TRBJ1-2
clone_size: many
v_call: TRBV20-1
d_call: TRBD1

cdr3_nt: TGTGCCAGCAGTTGGGGACAGTACTATGGCTACACCTTC
cdr3_aa: CASSWGQYYGYTF
j_call: TRBJ1-2
clone_size: -
v_call: TRBV6-5
d_call: TRBD1

cdr3_nt: TGTGCCAGCAGTTCTTCCCTAGCGGGGCCCTACAATGAGCAGTTCTTC
cdr3_aa: CASSSSLAGPYNEQFF
j_call: TRBJ2-1
clone_size: many
v_call: TRBV6-5
d_call: TRBD2

cdr3_nt: TGTGCCAGCAGTTACGAGGCAGGGGCCTCCTACGAGCAGTACTTC
cdr3_aa: CASSYEAGASYEQYF
j_call: TRBJ2-7
clone_size: few
v_call: TRBV6-5
d_call: -

cdr3_nt: TGCGCCAGCAGCTCCCGGGACAGGGAAGGGGGCTACGAGCAGTACTTC
cdr3_aa: CASSSRDREGGYEQYF
j_call: TRBJ2-7
clone_size: -
v_call: TRBV5-1
d_call: TRBD1

cdr3_nt: TGCAGTGCTAGAGATCGGGCAGGCCAGCACACTGAAGCTTTCTTT
cdr3_aa: CSARDRAGQHTEAFF
j_call: TRBJ1-1
clone_size: many
v_call: TRBV20-1
d_call: -